These 20 T cell receptor beta chains were all obtained from the same sample, sequenced in a study of identical twins. TCRdb independently ran MiXCR on the 5' RACE reads; one entry per CDR3 protein. The sample consists of about 570,000 distinct CDR3 sequences, more than 9% of them appearing once. This same sample was also part of a study on yellow fever vaccine responses in identical twins.

The material sequenced was PBMCs. The receptors were gathered from a young woman in good health.

V gene TRBV11-2 combines with J gene TRBJ2-3, with 7 bases lining up with TRBD2. From germline, CDR1 is SGHAT and CDR2 FQNNGV. CDR3 size: 18 residues. V was pared by 4 bases and J by 0 bases, with 13 bases of the junction left unmatched. The CDR3 region is CASSSPPASGFSTDTQYF. CDR3 coding DNA: TGTGCCAGCAGCTCCCCCCCCGCTAGCGGCTTTAGCACAGATACGCAGTATTTT.

This rearrangement joins TRBV28 to TRBJ2-1; D tentatively reads TRBD1 or TRBD2 (5 bases each). The CDR3 is 16 residues long. Germline V gene data show CDR1 as MDHEN and CDR2 as SYDVKM. Trimming cost V 5 bases and J 2 bases, with 16 bases left between them. The DNA of the CDR3 is TGTGCCAGCAGTCCCTACGGGGCGCTTGCCTACAATGAGCAGTTCTTC. This encodes CASSPYGALAYNEQFF.

In this sample, this clonotype turned up a few times. The CDR3 region is CASSSKTGGEQYF. CDR3 nucleotide sequence: TGTGCCAGCAGCTCTAAGACAGGGGGCGAGCAGTACTTC. The rearrangement uses TRBV7-3 and TRBJ2-7; 9 positions agree with TRBD1. In germline, CDR1 is SGHTA, CDR2 FQGTGA. V gave up 4 bases and J gave up 6 bases; unmatched junction bases: 4. The CDR3 has 13 amino acids. The full variable domain, completed using reference TRBV7-3 and TRBJ2-7, is GAGVSQTPSNKVTEKGKYVELRCDPISGHTALYWYRQSLGQGPEFLIYFQGTGAADDSGLPNDRFFAVRPEGSVSTLKIQRTERGDSAVYLCASSSKTGGEQYFGPGTRLTVT.

This clonotype has a handful of counts. The CDR3 DNA follows: TGTGCCAGCAGCGTAGGTCAGGGGGGGAATCAGCCCCAGCATTTT. Protein sequence: CASSVGQGGNQPQHF. This sequence joins TRBV9 and TRBJ1-5; 7 nucleotides agree with TRBD1. The CDR3 length is 15 residues. The germline V gene encodes CDR1 SGDLS and CDR2 YYNGEE. The trim removed 0 bases at V and 4 bases at J, leaving 4 bases unmatched.

This clonotype was picked up many times. The CDR3 is CAAGQGTDTQYF. CDR3 in DNA: TGTGCCGCCGGACAGGGCACAGATACGCAGTATTTT. The chain employs TRBV10-3 and TRBJ2-3; TRBD1 agrees at 7 bases. The J segment lost 1 base and the V segment lost 11 bases, leaving 3 bases of the junction unmatched. Germline CDR1 and CDR2: ENHRY and SYGVKD. This CDR3 is built from 12 residues.

The V and J genes are TRBV29-1 and TRBJ2-1; tentative D call: TRBD2 (6 bases). The germline CDR1 and CDR2 sequences are SQVTM and ANQGSEA. V was trimmed by 7 bases and J by 7 bases, leaving 14 bases between them. This CDR3 has 12 amino acids. The CDR3 sequence is CSARLVSNEQFF. CDR3 coding DNA: TGCAGCGCCCGACTAGTGTCGAATGAGCAGTTCTTC.

Only a few counts were recorded for this clonotype. The gene calls are TRBV29-1 and TRBJ2-5; maybe TRBD2 (5 bases). The CDR3 has 13 amino acids. V was pared by 8 bases and J by 2 bases, with 15 bases between. Germline CDR1 reads SQVTM; CDR2 reads ANQGSEA. CDR3 coding DNA: TGCAGCACCGCGCGCGGGCCGCAAGAGACCCAGTACTTC. Translation: CSTARGPQETQYF.

The table lists this clonotype with a few counts. The rearrangement uses TRBV5-6 and TRBJ2-7; 9 bases fit TRBD2. In germline, CDR1 is SGHDT, CDR2 YYEEEE. This CDR3 spans 16 amino acids. Unmatched junction bases numbered 8, after V lost 0 bases and J lost 4 bases. In nucleotides, the CDR3 is TGTGCCAGCAGCTTGGAGGGGGCGGGAGGGCGGTACGAGCAGTACTTC. It encodes CASSLEGAGGRYEQYF.

This clonotype was counted only a few times. The CDR3 region has the DNA TGCGCCAGCAGCTTGGTAGGGGGCTGGGAGCCCCAGCATTTT. Protein: CASSLVGGWEPQHF. This chain joins TRBV5-1 and TRBJ1-5; 7 bases map to TRBD1. In germline, CDR1 is SGHRS, CDR2 YFSETQ. The trim removed 0 bases at V and 8 bases at J, leaving 5 bases unmatched. The CDR3 has 14 residues.

This clonotype came up a few times. This sequence joins TRBV20-1 and TRBJ2-5; a possible D gene is TRBD1 (7 bases). The CDR3 consists of 16 residues. Germline CDR1 DFQATT, CDR2 SNEGSKA (reference sequence). Trimming left V 5 bases short and J 9 bases short, with 28 bases between. CDR3 sequence: CSAYRRDSRGAEAQYF. The CDR3 DNA reads as TGCAGTGCTTATCGAAGGGACTCCAGGGGGGCGGAGGCCCAGTACTTC.

The chain links TRBV27 to TRBJ2-1; 9 nucleotides line up with TRBD1. V gave up 4 bases and J gave up 8 bases; unmatched junction bases: 9. The CDR3 is made up of 15 amino acids. In germline, CDR1 is MNHEY, CDR2 SMNVEV (reference sequence). For the CDR3, the DNA is TGTGCCAGCAGTTCGACGGGACAGGGTATCGATGAGCAGTTCTTC. Translation gives CASSSTGQGIDEQFF.

This clonotype occurred a few times. The gene calls are TRBV6-1 and TRBJ2-5, with 11 bases fitting TRBD2. Germline CDR1 MNHNS, CDR2 SASEGT. The CDR3 contains 16 residues. Germline trimming cut 6 bases from V and 3 bases from J; bases unmatched to any gene: 9. In DNA form, the CDR3 reads TGTGCCAGCAGCCCACTTAGCGGGGGGGCCGAAGAGACCCAGTACTTC. Protein: CASSPLSGGAEETQYF.

This clonotype was counted at least ten times. The V gene is TRBV7-9, the J gene TRBJ2-3; a weak D match, TRBD2 (6 bases). The CDR3 runs 16 residues. Trimming took 5 bases from V and 7 from J, leaving 22 bases between them. Germline CDR1 is SEHNR and CDR2 is FQNEAQ (reference sequence). CDR3 region: CASSPTGGSNPHTQYF. CDR3 sequence (DNA): TGTGCCAGCAGCCCTACCGGGGGTTCCAATCCTCATACGCAGTATTTT.

In this sample, this clonotype turned up many times. The chain couples TRBV7-9 to TRBJ1-4, with D possibly matching TRBD1 (6 bases). The CDR3 sequence is 14 residues long. V lost 5 bases and J 5 bases, leaving 12 bases between the germline ends. Germline V lookup: CDR1 SEHNR, CDR2 FQNEAQ (reference sequence). This CDR3 is CASSDRQLNEKLFF. The CDR3 DNA sequence: TGTGCCAGCAGCGACAGGCAGCTAAATGAAAAACTGTTTTTT. The variable domain in full, with the rest retrieved from reference TRBV7-9 and TRBJ1-4, is DTGVSQNPRHKITKRGQNVTFRCDPISEHNRLYWYRQTLGQGPEFLTYFQNEAQLEKSRLLSDRFSAERPKGSFSTLEIQRTEQGDSAMYLCASSDRQLNEKLFFGSGTQLSVL.

This clonotype was counted a few times. The CDR3 sequence is CASSYSLSVGGTYEQYF. For the CDR3, the DNA is TGTGCCAGCAGTTACTCGCTCTCGGTGGGGGGAACCTACGAGCAGTACTTC. The genes are TRBV6-2 or TRBV6-3 and TRBJ2-7; D perhaps matches TRBD2 (6 bases). The V end lost 0 bases, the J end lost 2 bases, and 17 bases lay between the germline ends. The CDR3 is 17 residues long. Germline-derived CDR1 and CDR2 are MNHEY and SVGEGT.

This clonotype was seen a handful of times. The chain has TRBV29-1 and TRBJ2-3, with D unclear. V shed 7 bases and J shed 6 bases, with 17 bases lying between them. Germline CDR1 SQVTM, CDR2 ANQGSEA. This CDR3 has 13 residues. CDR3 sequence (DNA): TGCAGCGCCATACCTTCGACGGCGGATACGCAGTATTTT. This sequence encodes CSAIPSTADTQYF.

This clonotype occurred many times. J is TRBJ1-6 and V is TRBV12-3 or TRBV12-4, with D tentatively TRBD1 (5 bases). The V end lost 1 base, the J end lost 5 bases, and 6 bases lay between the germline ends. This CDR3 is built from 14 residues. The CDR3 loop is CASSLGGNNSPLHF. The CDR3 DNA reads TGTGCCAGCAGTTTAGGGGGGAATAATTCACCCCTCCACTTT.

In its sample, this clonotype was seen many times. The J gene is TRBJ2-7, the V gene TRBV6-5, with no clear D. Per germline, CDR1 MNHEY and CDR2 SVGAGI. The V end was cut by 2 bases, the J end by 0 bases, with 8 bases between. The CDR3 is 14 residues long. The CDR3 nucleotides read TGTGCCAGCAGTTACAACAGCTTCTCCTACGAGCAGTACTTC. Its protein is CASSYNSFSYEQYF.

In its sample, this clonotype was seen many times. The chain recombines TRBV7-9 with TRBJ2-7, with 7 positions matching TRBD2. V shed 4 bases, J shed 7 bases, and the junction held 7 bases outside the gene matches. The V gene's germline CDR1 is SEHNR and CDR2 FQNEAQ (reference sequence). The CDR3 contains 13 residues. The CDR3 nucleotides are TGTGCCAGCAGCTCCCCAGGAGCGGGGGAGCAGTACTTC. This encodes CASSSPGAGEQYF.

The chain has TRBV7-9 and TRBJ1-4; D remains unclear. Germline V gene sequence: CDR1 SEHNR, CDR2 FQNEAQ (reference sequence). Trimming stripped 6 bases from V and 0 bases from J, with 8 bases between. This CDR3 region has 14 residues. The CDR3 reads CASRNIATNEKLFF. The CDR3 region has the DNA TGTGCCAGCAGGAATATTGCAACTAATGAAAAACTGTTTTTT.